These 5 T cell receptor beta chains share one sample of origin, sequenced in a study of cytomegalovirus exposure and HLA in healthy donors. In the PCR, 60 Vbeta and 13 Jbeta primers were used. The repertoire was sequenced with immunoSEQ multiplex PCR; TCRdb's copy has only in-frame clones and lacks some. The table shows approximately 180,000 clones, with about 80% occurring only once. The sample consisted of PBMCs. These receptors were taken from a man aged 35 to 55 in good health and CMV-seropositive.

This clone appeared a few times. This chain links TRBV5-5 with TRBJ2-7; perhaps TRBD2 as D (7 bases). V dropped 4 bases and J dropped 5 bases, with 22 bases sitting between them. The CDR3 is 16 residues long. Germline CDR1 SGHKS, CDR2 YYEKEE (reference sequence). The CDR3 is CASSHWPRGAYDEQYF. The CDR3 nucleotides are TGTGCCAGCAGCCATTGGCCCCGGGGGGCCTATGACGAGCAGTACTTC.

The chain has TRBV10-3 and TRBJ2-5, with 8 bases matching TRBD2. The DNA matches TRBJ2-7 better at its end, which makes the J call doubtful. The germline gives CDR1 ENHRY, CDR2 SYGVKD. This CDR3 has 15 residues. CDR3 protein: CAISAEGSGSYEQYF. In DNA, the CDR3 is TGTGCCATCAGTGCCGAGGGCAGCGGGAGCTACGAGCAGTACTTC.

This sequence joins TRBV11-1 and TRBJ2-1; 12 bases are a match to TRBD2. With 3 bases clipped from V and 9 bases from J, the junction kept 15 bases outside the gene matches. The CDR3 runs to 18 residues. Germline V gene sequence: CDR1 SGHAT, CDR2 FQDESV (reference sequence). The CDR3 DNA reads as TGTGCCAGCAGCTTTTTTACGCTAGCGGGAGGGCAAATGGGTGAGCAGTTCTTC. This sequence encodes CASSFFTLAGGQMGEQFF.

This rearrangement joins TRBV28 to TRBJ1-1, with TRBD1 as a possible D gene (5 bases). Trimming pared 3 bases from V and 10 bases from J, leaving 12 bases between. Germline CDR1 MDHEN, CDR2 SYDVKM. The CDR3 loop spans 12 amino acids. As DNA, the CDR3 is TGTGCCAGCAGTTTTGGGGTCAGGGTAGCTTTCTTT. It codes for CASSFGVRVAFF. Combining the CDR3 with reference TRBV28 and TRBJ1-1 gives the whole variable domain DVKVTQSSRYLVKRTGEKVFLECVQDMDHENMFWYRQDPGLGLRLIYFSYDVKMKEKGDIPEGYSVSREKKERFSLILESASTNQTSMYLCASSFGVRVAFFGQGTRLTVV.

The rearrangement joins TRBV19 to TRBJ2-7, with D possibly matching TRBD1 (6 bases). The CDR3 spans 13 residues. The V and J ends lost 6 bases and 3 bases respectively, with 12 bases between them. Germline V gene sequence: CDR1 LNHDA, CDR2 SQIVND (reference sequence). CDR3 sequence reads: CASSDRYFYEQYF. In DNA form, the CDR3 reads TGTGCCAGTAGCGACAGGTATTTCTACGAGCAGTACTTC. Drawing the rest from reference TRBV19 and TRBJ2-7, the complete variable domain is DGGITQSPKYLFRKEGQNVTLSCEQNLNHDAMYWYRQDPGQGLRLIYYSQIVNDFQKGDIAEGYSVSREKKESFPLTVTSAQKNPTAFYLCASSDRYFYEQYFGPGTRLTVT.